The clone carrying this T cell receptor beta chain was seen more than once but under ten times. The data were obtained in a study of cytomegalovirus exposure and HLA in healthy donors. The PCR used 60 Vbeta and 13 Jbeta primers. Assay used: immunoSEQ multiplex PCR; TCRdb lists only in-frame clones, some missing. The sample holds about 94,000 clones, less than 8% seen once. Germline V lookup: CDR1 MNHEY, CDR2 SVGAGI. V shed 10 bases, J shed 7 bases, and the junction held 8 bases outside the gene matches. This CDR3 is 13 amino acids long. This chain connects TRBV6-5 to TRBJ2-1; 9 bases are a match to TRBD1. The origin of this receptor is a man aged 50 or older in good health and CMV-seronegative. The sequenced material came from PBMCs. The DNA of the CDR3 is TGTGCCACCGTTCATGGACAGGGGAATGAGCAGTTCTTC. This translates into CATVHGQGNEQFF.